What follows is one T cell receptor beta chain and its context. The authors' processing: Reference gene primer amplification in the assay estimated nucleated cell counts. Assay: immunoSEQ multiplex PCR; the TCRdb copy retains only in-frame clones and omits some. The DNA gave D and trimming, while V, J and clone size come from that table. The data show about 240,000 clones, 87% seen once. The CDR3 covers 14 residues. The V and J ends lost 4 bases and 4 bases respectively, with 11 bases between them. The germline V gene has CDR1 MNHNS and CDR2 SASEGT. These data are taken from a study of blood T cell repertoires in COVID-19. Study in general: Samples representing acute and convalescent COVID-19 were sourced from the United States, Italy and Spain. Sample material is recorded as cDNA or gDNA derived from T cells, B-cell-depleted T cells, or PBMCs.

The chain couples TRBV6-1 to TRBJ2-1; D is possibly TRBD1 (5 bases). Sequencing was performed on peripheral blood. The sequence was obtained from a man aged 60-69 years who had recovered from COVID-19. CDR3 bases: TGTGCCAGCAGTGTAGCCCCAGGGTACAATGAGCAGTTCTTC. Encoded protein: CASSVAPGYNEQFF.